Listed here is a single TCR beta chain. Its specificity is unknown. Profiled with immunoSEQ multiplex PCR; TCRdb holds only in-frame clones, not every one. The top ten hold more than 15% of the sample, which has about 44,000 clones, approximately 91% seen once. The data derive from a study of OX40 agonist ivuxolimab in advanced cancers. Across the study: Dose-escalation patients suffered from hepatocellular carcinoma, melanoma, renal cell or head and neck cancer. Aged roughly 20 to 85 with a mean of approximately 57 years, they were approximately 79% male.

Study-level points and caveats: Nonresponders, in some cases, also had low normalized T-cell clonal expansion. Both CD4+ and CD8+ T cell populations in blood had undergone clonal expansion by week 6 at 0.1 to 3.0 mg/kg.

The CDR3 spans 13 residues. Per the germline V gene, CDR1 is MDHEN and CDR2 is SYDVKM. V was clipped by 10 bases and J by 14 bases, with 26 bases between them. This receptor was taken from an adult with an advanced solid tumor such as melanoma, head and neck, liver or kidney cancer. This specimen was CD4+ or CD8+ T cells sorted from blood, taken in a trial of the OX40 agonist ivuxolimab. The chain is built from TRBV28 and TRBJ1-1, with D perhaps matching TRBD1 (5 bases). CDR3 in DNA: TGTGCCACCGCCGCCCGATCCCCAGGGTTGGCGTTCTTT. Translating gives CATAARSPGLAFF.